A selection of T cell receptor beta chains follows, all from one sample in a study of cytomegalovirus exposure and HLA in healthy donors. Sequencing was performed with immunoSEQ multiplex PCR; in TCRdb, only in-frame clones are kept and a portion is missing. The top ten hold around 3.1% of the sample, which has about 160,000 clones, around 78% seen once. Specimen: PBMCs. These receptors were collected from a middle-aged woman in good health and CMV-seronegative. Both conserved end residues are part of each CDR3. Each record gives: D gene, J gene, V gene, clone size, CDR3 protein, CDR3 DNA. D genes are given only for firm matches. Clone size is not always given. Where it is, it says once, few, many or a class for expanded clones.

NA | TRBJ2-3 | TRBV7-6 | few | CASSLGGQAQYF | TGTGCCAGCAGCTTAGGAGGGCAAGCGCAGTATTTT
NA | TRBJ2-2 | TRBV6-5 | NA | CASSYASRESTGELFF | TGTGCCAGCAGTTACGCTAGCCGCGAGAGCACCGGGGAGCTGTTTTTT
TRBD1 | TRBJ2-3 | TRBV5-1 | few | CASSFRTGTVDTQYF | TGCGCCAGCAGCTTTCGGACAGGGACGGTAGATACGCAGTATTTT
NA | TRBJ1-1 | TRBV4-1 | NA | CASARTGNTEAFF | TGCGCCAGCGCCAGAACAGGGAACACTGAAGCTTTCTTT
NA | TRBJ2-6 | TRBV5-6 | NA | CASSLGATGLLSGANVLTF | TGTGCCAGCAGCTTGGGCGCGACAGGCCTACTCTCTGGGGCCAACGTCCTGACTTTC
NA | TRBJ1-1 | TRBV27 | NA | CASRPPGGYTEAFF | TGTGCCAGCAGACCTCCTGGAGGGTATACTGAAGCTTTCTTT
TRBD1 | TRBJ1-1 | TRBV2 | NA | CASSRDRVSNTEAFF | TGTGCCAGCAGTAGGGACAGGGTTTCGAACACTGAAGCTTTCTTT
NA | TRBJ2-5 | TRBV19 | NA | CASSGVPGQLGVTTQYF | TGTGCCAGTAGTGGGGTGCCGGGACAATTAGGGGTAACGACCCAGTACTTC
TRBD2 | TRBJ2-7 | TRBV4-1 | NA | CASSQSLAGGYEQYF | TGCGCCAGCAGCCAGTCACTAGCGGGGGGCTACGAGCAGTACTTC
TRBD1 | TRBJ1-2 | TRBV10-3 | NA | CARRNRQGQYHTLYGYTF | TGTGCCAGACGAAACCGACAGGGGCAATACCATACTTTATATGGCTACACCTTC
TRBD1 | TRBJ1-2 | TRBV4-1 | NA | CASSQAIDRVLSGYTF | TGCGCCAGCAGCCAAGCCATCGACAGGGTTCTAAGCGGCTACACCTTC
NA | TRBJ1-4 | TRBV4-1 | few | CASSQDFHSLHGEKLFF | TGCGCCAGCAGCCAAGATTTCCACAGCCTCCATGGGGAAAAACTGTTTTTT
NA | TRBJ1-6 | TRBV5-1 | NA | CASSLRAGANSPLHF | TGCGCCAGCAGCTTGAGGGCGGGTGCCAATTCACCCCTCCACTTT
TRBD2 | TRBJ2-5 | TRBV4-2 | once | CASSQERLAGAPGEETQYF | TGTGCCAGCAGCCAAGAGAGACTAGCGGGGGCCCCGGGAGAGGAGACCCAGTACTTC
NA | TRBJ1-1 | TRBV28 | once | CASSTLTGGTEAFF | TGTGCCAGCAGTACCCTGACAGGTGGTACTGAAGCTTTCTTT
TRBD1 | TRBJ1-1 | TRBV29-1 | few | CSVDKGQRGTEAFF | TGCAGCGTTGATAAGGGACAGAGGGGCACTGAAGCTTTCTTT
NA | TRBJ2-7 | TRBV28 | NA | CASSFGRVFEQYF | TGTGCCAGCAGTTTTGGCAGGGTCTTTGAGCAGTACTTC
NA | TRBJ2-1 | TRBV5-6 | few | CASSLVTLSSYNEQFF | TGTGCCAGCAGCTTGGTTACTCTGAGCTCCTACAATGAGCAGTTCTTC
NA | TRBJ2-4 | TRBV4-2 | NA | CASSQVVVQGNIQYF | TGTGCCAGCAGCCAAGTTGTGGTACAGGGTAACATTCAGTACTTC
NA | TRBJ2-7 | TRBV11-2 | once | CASSLGRLVGGIYEQYF | TGTGCCAGCAGCTTAGGGCGCTTGGTGGGGGGTATCTACGAGCAGTACTTC
TRBD2 | TRBJ2-3 | TRBV5-1 | NA | CASSLRTSGGPDTQYF | TGCGCCAGCAGCTTGCGGACTAGCGGGGGTCCAGATACGCAGTATTTT
TRBD2 | TRBJ2-4 | TRBV7-9 | NA | CASSFGGVENIQYF | TGTGCCAGCAGCTTTGGGGGGGTGGAAAACATTCAGTACTTC